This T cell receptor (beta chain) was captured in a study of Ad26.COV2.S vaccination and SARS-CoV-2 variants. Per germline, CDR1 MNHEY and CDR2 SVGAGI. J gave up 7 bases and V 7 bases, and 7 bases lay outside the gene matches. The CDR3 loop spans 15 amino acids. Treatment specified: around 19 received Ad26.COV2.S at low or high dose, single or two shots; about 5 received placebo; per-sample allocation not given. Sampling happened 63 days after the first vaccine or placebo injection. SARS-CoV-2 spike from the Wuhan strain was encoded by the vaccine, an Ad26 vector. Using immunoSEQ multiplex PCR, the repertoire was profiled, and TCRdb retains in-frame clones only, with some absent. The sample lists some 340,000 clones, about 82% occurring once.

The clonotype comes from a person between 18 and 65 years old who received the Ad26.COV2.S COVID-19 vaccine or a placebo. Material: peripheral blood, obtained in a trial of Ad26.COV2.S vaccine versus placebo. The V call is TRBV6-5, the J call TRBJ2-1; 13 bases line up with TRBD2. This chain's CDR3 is CASIELAGGTNEQFF. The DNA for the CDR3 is TGTGCCAGCATCGAACTAGCGGGGGGGACGAATGAGCAGTTCTTC.